The rows below give T cell receptor beta chains drawn from one sample of a study of cytomegalovirus exposure and HLA in healthy donors. TCRdb keeps only in-frame clones here, not all; method: immunoSEQ multiplex PCR. This sample has approximately 170,000 clones, with more than 65% found just once. The sample comprised PBMCs. These receptor sequences come from a young man in good health and CMV-seropositive. Each CDR3 is given with its conserved first and last residue. A D gene is named only where the DNA matches it firmly. Rows may omit the clone size; those that give it use once, few, many or a size class.

TRBV5-4,NA,TRBJ1-5,NA,TGTGCCAGCAGCACCTCAGGGGGCAATCAGCCCCAGCATTTT,CASSTSGGNQPQHF
TRBV19,NA,TRBJ2-3,NA,TGTGCCAGTAGTATGCGAGATACGCAGTATTTT,CASSMRDTQYF
TRBV28,NA,TRBJ1-2,NA,TGTGCCAGGCAGGACTCGGATGGCTACACCTTC,CARQDSDGYTF
TRBV7-6,TRBD1,TRBJ2-7,few,TGTGCCAGCAGCTTAGGGGGGACAGGCACCTACGAGCAGTACTTC,CASSLGGTGTYEQYF
TRBV5-6,TRBD1,TRBJ2-5,NA,TGTGCCAGCAGCAGAGGACAGGCCCAGACCCAGTACTTC,CASSRGQAQTQYF
TRBV5-5,NA,TRBJ1-1,once,TGTGCCAGCAGCTTTACTGGGGGGACTTTCTTT,CASSFTGGTFF
TRBV4-2,NA,TRBJ2-5,NA,TGTGCCAGCAGCCCTGGGGGGTGGCAAGAGACCCAGTACTTC,CASSPGGWQETQYF
TRBV19,TRBD2,TRBJ2-5,once,TGTGCCAGTAGTCCCGGGGGGAGCGGGAGTGAGTACTTC,CASSPGGSGSEYF
TRBV10-3,TRBD1,TRBJ1-1,once,TGTGCCATCAGTGATCCGGACAGGTTAGAAGCTTTCTTT,CAISDPDRLEAFF
TRBV7-8,NA,TRBJ1-3,NA,TGTGCCAGCAGCTTCCTGACAGCGAGCTCTGGAAACACCATATATTTT,CASSFLTASSGNTIYF
TRBV30,NA,TRBJ2-2,once,TGTGCCTGGAGTCGGGGGACCGGGGAGCTGTTTTTT,CAWSRGTGELFF
TRBV5-1,NA,TRBJ2-2,NA,TGCGCCAGCAGCTTGGGAGGGGGCACCGGGGAGCTGTTTTTT,CASSLGGGTGELFF
TRBV2,NA,TRBJ2-7,NA,TGTGCCAGCTCTAGGGGCGACTACGAGCAGTACTTC,CASSRGDYEQYF
TRBV19,TRBD1,TRBJ1-5,NA,TGTGCCAGTAGTACCTACAGGGGAACCAATCAGCCCCAGCATTTT,CASSTYRGTNQPQHF
TRBV9,NA,TRBJ2-2,NA,TGTGCCAGCAGCGTAAACGTGGGGGGGCTAGGCACCGGGGAGCTGTTTTTT,CASSVNVGGLGTGELFF
TRBV30,NA,TRBJ2-7,NA,TGTGCCTGGAGGGAGAAGATCCTGGCTTACGAGCAGTACTTC,CAWREKILAYEQYF
TRBV11-2,TRBD1,TRBJ2-2,once,TGTGCCAGCAGCTTATTCTCGGGGACAGGGATCGGGGAGCTGTTTTTT,CASSLFSGTGIGELFF
TRBV4-3,NA,TRBJ1-1,NA,TGCGCCAGCAGCCAAGATCGGGGGGCTGGAGCTTTCTTT,CASSQDRGAGAFF
TRBV19,NA,TRBJ1-1,few,TGTGCCAGTAGTATCGGGGGGAACACTGAAGCTTTCTTT,CASSIGGNTEAFF
TRBV11-2,TRBD1,TRBJ1-2,NA,TGTGCCAGCAGCTTAGGGACAGGGACCGGCTACACCTTC,CASSLGTGTGYTF
TRBV5-6,NA,TRBJ1-1,NA,TGTGCCAGCAGCTTGGCTTTCAATACCGGGGGTACAAACACTGAAGCTTTCTTT,CASSLAFNTGGTNTEAFF
TRBV6-6,TRBD1,TRBJ1-1,few,TGTGCCAGCAGTTACACCGGGACAGGGGGCACTGAAGCTTTCTTT,CASSYTGTGGTEAFF
TRBV5-1,NA,TRBJ1-1,NA,TGCGCCAGCAGCCTAGGGGCACCGAACACTGAAGCTTTCTTT,CASSLGAPNTEAFF
TRBV6-5,TRBD2,TRBJ2-7,NA,TGTGCCAGCAGTCGGGATAGCGGGAGGGCCTACGAGCAGTACTTC,CASSRDSGRAYEQYF
TRBV6-6,NA,TRBJ2-1,NA,TGTGCCAGCCATCGCCGGGAACGCGCCAATGAGCAGTTCTTC,CASHRRERANEQFF
TRBV10-3,TRBD1,TRBJ2-5,NA,TGTGCCATCAGTAGGGACAGCTTACAAGAGACCCAGTACTTC,CAISRDSLQETQYF
TRBV28,TRBD1,TRBJ2-7,NA,TGTGCCAGCAGTACCAGACAGGGGTATACCTACGAGCAGTACTTC,CASSTRQGYTYEQYF
TRBV5-1,NA,TRBJ2-7,NA,TGCGCCAGCAGCACCGGGGAAGGAAACGAGCAGTACTTC,CASSTGEGNEQYF
TRBV7-9,TRBD1,TRBJ2-7,NA,TGTGCCAGCAGCTCAACCACCGGGACAGGGGCCTACGAGCAGTACTTC,CASSSTTGTGAYEQYF
TRBV7-3,NA,TRBJ2-3,NA,TGTGCCAGCAGCTTAAGGAGCGGTGGGGGCACAGATACGCAGTATTTT,CASSLRSGGGTDTQYF
TRBV30,TRBD1,TRBJ1-3,NA,TGTGCCTGGAGAGAAGGACAGGGGCCTGGAAACACCATATATTTT,CAWREGQGPGNTIYF
TRBV27,TRBD1,TRBJ2-7,NA,TGTGCCAGCGGACAGGGTCACGAGCAGTACTTC,CASGQGHEQYF
TRBV28,NA,TRBJ1-3,NA,TGTGCCAGCAGTTTACCTGGTAACCTCAGGGGAAACACCATATATTTT,CASSLPGNLRGNTIYF
TRBV29-1,TRBD1,TRBJ1-2,once,TGCAGCGTCCTGGACAGGGGGCTTGGAGGCTACACCTTC,CSVLDRGLGGYTF
TRBV4-3,TRBD2,TRBJ2-3,NA,TGCGCCAGCAGCCAAGCTACCGGGGGGACTAGCACAGATACGCAGTATTTT,CASSQATGGTSTDTQYF
TRBV6-4,TRBD1,TRBJ1-2,NA,TGTGCCAGCAGGAAGGGACAGGCTTCTGGCTACACCTTC,CASRKGQASGYTF
TRBV27,NA,TRBJ1-2,NA,TGTGCCAGCAGTTTAAGGGGTTCGGGCCACTATGGCTACACCTTC,CASSLRGSGHYGYTF
TRBV13,NA,TRBJ1-1,NA,TGTGCCAGCAAATCGGGTAACACTGAAGCTTTCTTT,CASKSGNTEAFF
TRBV5-4,NA,TRBJ1-1,many,TGTGCCAGCAGATTGACGGTTAACGCTGAAGCTTTCTTT,CASRLTVNAEAFF
TRBV5-1,NA,TRBJ2-1,once,TGCGCCAGCAGCTTGGTGGGGGGTGAGCAGTTCTTC,CASSLVGGEQFF
TRBV2,TRBD1,TRBJ2-5,NA,TGTGCCAGCCTTAGACAGGGGAGTGGTAAAGAGACCCAGTACTTC,CASLRQGSGKETQYF
TRBV29-1,NA,TRBJ1-1,NA,TGCAGCGTTGAGTCGGGGAACACTGAAGCTTTCTTT,CSVESGNTEAFF
TRBV6-6,TRBD1,TRBJ1-2,NA,TGTGCCAGCAGTGAGACAGGGTGGGATGGCTACACCTTC,CASSETGWDGYTF
TRBV27,NA,TRBJ2-7,NA,TGTGCCAGCAGTTTAGGCTGGGGAACAGGAGAGCAGTACTTC,CASSLGWGTGEQYF
TRBV7-9,TRBD1,TRBJ2-1,NA,TGTGCCAGCAGACGGGGACAGGGGGGCAATGAGCAGTTCTTC,CASRRGQGGNEQFF
TRBV18,NA,TRBJ2-7,NA,TGTGCCAGCTCAAGACAGACCTACGAGCAGTACTTC,CASSRQTYEQYF
TRBV10-2,TRBD1,TRBJ2-1,NA,TGCGCCAGCAGAGATTGGACAGGAGATTGGGACAATGAGCAGTTCTTC,CASRDWTGDWDNEQFF
TRBV4-2,TRBD1,TRBJ1-1,once,TGTGCCAGCAGCACCCGGACAGGGCCCGTCCTGACAAACACTGAAGCTTTCTTT,CASSTRTGPVLTNTEAFF
TRBV6-1,TRBD1,TRBJ1-5,NA,TGTGCCAGCAGTGCTGAGGGGGCCGGCAATCAGCCCCAGCATTTT,CASSAEGAGNQPQHF
TRBV30,NA,TRBJ1-1,NA,TGTGCCTGGAGTCCTCTAGCTGAAGCTTTCTTT,CAWSPLAEAFF